The 28 T cell receptor beta chains below come from one sample, sequenced in a study of T-cell memory formation after mild COVID-19. TCRdb processed the 5' RACE reads anew with MiXCR; each CDR3 protein has one entry. The sample records some 410,000 distinct CDR3 sequences, more than 20% being singletons. Specimen: PBMCs or a T cell subset sorted from them (not recorded which). These receptor sequences come from an adult woman who had mild COVID-19 (a few samples of this study predate the infection). Cell type and time point are not known.

Regarding this clonotype: An end of the junction does not agree with germline; a read error may underlie this. The chain has TRBV24-1 and TRBJ2-5; no clear D. Germline CDR1 and CDR2: KGHDR and SFDVKD. CDR3 size: 8 residues. In nucleotides, the CDR3 is TGTGCCACCACTCTCAGTAACTTC. This sequence encodes CATTLSNF.

The J gene is TRBJ1-2, the V gene TRBV7-3, with D tentatively TRBD1 (6 bases). The V gene lost 5 bases and the J gene lost 8 bases, with 21 bases spanning the gap. CDR1 is SGHTA, CDR2 FQGTGA, per germline. The CDR3 has 15 amino acids. CDR3 sequence (DNA): TGTGCCAGCAGCCCCACGAACGGGGGGCAAGGAGGCTACACCTTC. It translates to CASSPTNGGQGGYTF.

The V call is TRBV12-3 or TRBV12-4, the J call TRBJ1-1; D ambiguous. Trimming left V 2 bases short and J 1 base short, with 8 bases between. There are 14 residues in the CDR3. CDR3 DNA sequence: TGTGCCAGCAGTTTACCCTTTACGAACACTGAAGCTTTCTTT. It yields the protein CASSLPFTNTEAFF.

The chain joins TRBV7-9 to TRBJ2-7; D uncertain. The germline V gene has CDR1 SEHNR and CDR2 FQNEAQ (reference sequence). Trimming cost V 5 bases and J 6 bases, with 17 bases left between them. CDR3 length: 14 amino acids. CDR3 DNA: TGTGCCAGCAGCCCCGAGACCGGGTTTAGCGAGCAGTACTTC. Its protein is CASSPETGFSEQYF.

The chain recombines TRBV29-1 with TRBJ1-2; D is uncertain. The CDR3 spans 14 residues. Trimming pared 2 bases from V and 0 bases from J, leaving 10 bases between. Germline V lookup: CDR1 SQVTM, CDR2 ANQGSEA. The chain's CDR3 is CSVESHKANYGYTF. The CDR3 nucleotides are TGCAGCGTTGAATCCCACAAAGCTAACTATGGCTACACCTTC.

DNA of the CDR3: TGTGCCAGCACCCCGAGGGCGTCGGCTGAGTACTTC. Its translation is CASTPRASAEYF. J is TRBJ2-5 and V is TRBV6-5; possibly TRBD2 for D (5 bases). Trimming removed 7 bases from V and 12 bases from J, with 18 bases in between. The CDR3 runs to 12 residues. Germline V CDR1 and CDR2: MNHEY, SVGAGI.

The chain joins TRBV20-1 to TRBJ1-2; D not certain. This CDR3 has 12 residues. V was pared by 0 bases and J by 8 bases, with 10 bases between. The V gene's germline CDR1 is DFQATT and CDR2 SNEGSKA (reference sequence). In nucleotides, the CDR3 is TGCAGTGCTAGAGATCCTGAGGCCGGCTACACCTTC. This sequence encodes CSARDPEAGYTF.

There are a few counts of this clonotype. The chain links TRBV2 to TRBJ1-2; D uncertain. The V end lost 6 bases, the J end lost 2 bases, and 7 bases lay between the germline ends. The CDR3 is 12 amino acids. Germline lookup yields CDR1 SNHLY and CDR2 FYNNEI. The chain's CDR3 is CASSSENYGYTF. CDR3 in DNA: TGTGCCAGCAGCTCAGAAAACTATGGCTACACCTTC.

The chain carries TRBV4-1 and TRBJ2-7; possibly TRBD2 for D (6 bases). V shed 4 bases and J shed 6 bases, with 22 bases lying between them. The CDR3 consists of 16 residues. CDR1 is MGHRA and CDR2 is YSYEKL in the germline V gene. CDR3 nucleotides: TGCGCCAGCAGCCCTTGGAGGGGTATGGGAGATCGCGAGCAGTACTTC. Its protein is CASSPWRGMGDREQYF.

This sequence joins TRBV3-1 and TRBJ2-3; 8 bases map to TRBD2. This CDR3 is built from 14 residues. Germline-derived CDR1 and CDR2 are LGHDT and YNNKEL (reference sequence). The ends lost 3 bases at V and 4 bases at J; junction bases unmatched: 3. The DNA of the CDR3 is TGTGCCAGCAGCCATCAGCGGGGGTCAGATACGCAGTATTTT. It translates to CASSHQRGSDTQYF.

This clonotype has just a few counts. The V gene is TRBV11-3, the J gene TRBJ1-2, with 8 nucleotides matching TRBD1. Per germline, CDR1 SGHNT and CDR2 YENEEA. Trimming at V came to 3 bases and at J to 8 bases, leaving 5 bases not matched to a gene. The CDR3 sequence is 13 residues long. CDR3 DNA: TGTGCCAGCAGCTTTGTCGACAGGGGCGGCTACACCTTC. Translated: CASSFVDRGGYTF. The full variable domain, with the rest looked up from reference TRBV11-3 and TRBJ1-2, is EAGVVQSPRYKIIEKKQPVAFWCNPISGHNTLYWYLQNLGQGPELLIRYENEEAVDDSQLPKDRFSAERLKGVDSTLKIQPAELGDSAVYLCASSFVDRGGYTFGSGTRLTVV.

This clonotype appeared a few times. This chain connects TRBV5-4 to TRBJ2-5; TRBD2 aligns across 9 bases. Germline CDR1 reads SGHNT; CDR2 reads YYREEE (reference sequence). V gave up 0 bases and J gave up 9 bases; unmatched junction bases: 12. The CDR3 extends over 16 amino acids. The CDR3: CASSLGTSGLFGAQYF. Here the CDR3 DNA reads TGTGCCAGCAGCTTGGGAACTAGCGGGCTATTTGGGGCCCAGTACTTC.

V and J are TRBV5-1 and TRBJ2-5; TRBD2 is a possible D gene (6 bases). This CDR3 is 15 amino acids long. Germline-derived CDR1 and CDR2 are SGHRS and YFSETQ. Between the trimmed V and J ends, which lost 0 bases and 1 base, there was a span of 10 bases. CDR3 sequence: CASSLAGDFQETQYF. In DNA form, the CDR3 reads TGCGCCAGCAGCTTGGCCGGGGACTTCCAAGAGACCCAGTACTTC.

The chain has TRBV5-1 and TRBJ2-5; 10 bases fit TRBD2. This CDR3 region has 16 residues. CDR1 SGHRS and CDR2 YFSETQ come from the germline V gene. With V trimmed by 0 bases and J by 5 bases, 7 bases remained unmatched. The CDR3 DNA reads as TGCGCCAGCAGCTTGGCCCCAGCGGGGGGGCAGGAGACCCAGTACTTC. This encodes CASSLAPAGGQETQYF.

This chain connects TRBV18 to TRBJ1-5, with unresolved D. Germline CDR1 KGHSH, CDR2 LQKENI. Trimming took off 5 bases at V and 4 bases at J, with 6 bases between the two ends. The CDR3 runs to 12 residues. CDR3 sequence (DNA): TGTGCCAGCTCAGACCCAAATCAGCCCCAGCATTTT. Encoded protein: CASSDPNQPQHF.

V usage is TRBV5-1 and J usage is TRBJ1-1, with 7 positions matching TRBD1. Germline V gene data show CDR1 as SGHRS and CDR2 as YFSETQ. Trimming cost V 5 bases and J 0 bases; bases outside gene matches: 10. This CDR3 is built from 16 residues. Here the CDR3 DNA reads TGCGCCAGCAGTCAGGGGGGATTCACTATGAACACTGAAGCTTTCTTT. Translating gives CASSQGGFTMNTEAFF.

This clonotype was recorded a few times. Here the CDR3 DNA reads TGTGCCAGCAGTCAAGGGGTGACTAGCGGGAGTTTTAATGAGCAGTTCTTC. Amino acids: CASSQGVTSGSFNEQFF. The chain has TRBV12-3 or TRBV12-4 and TRBJ2-1; 12 positions agree with TRBD2. This CDR3 contains 17 residues. V shed 5 bases, J shed 7 bases, and the junction held 12 bases outside the gene matches.

V gene TRBV30 combines with J gene TRBJ2-1, with D perhaps assigned TRBD1 or TRBD2 (5 bases each). CDR3 length equals 13 residues. The ends were cut back, 0 bases at V and 14 bases at J, with 17 bases in the middle. Germline CDR1 and CDR2: GTSNPN and SVGIG (reference sequence). CDR3 protein: CAWSVQGDVEKFF. DNA of the CDR3: TGTGCCTGGAGTGTACAAGGGGACGTAGAGAAGTTCTTC.

This clonotype came up a few times. This chain uses TRBV21-1 with TRBJ2-1; no DNA check was done on the table's D call, TRBD2. TRBV21-1 is reported as a pseudogene. This CDR3 is 21 amino acids long. The CDR3 DNA sequence: TGTGCCAGCAGCAAGGCAACCGACTGGGTCTTGATGACTAGCGCGGGCAATGAGCAGTTCTTC. Amino acid sequence: CASSKATDWVLMTSAGNEQFF.

The V and J genes are TRBV7-9 and TRBJ2-3; a possible D gene is TRBD1 (5 bases). From germline, CDR1 is SEHNR and CDR2 FQNEAQ (reference sequence). Trimming removed 6 bases from V and 5 bases from J, with 9 bases in between. The CDR3 runs to 12 residues. The CDR3 bases are TGTGCCAGCAGGTCGCAGGGAGATACGCAGTATTTT. This encodes CASRSQGDTQYF. Supplemented by reference TRBV7-9 and TRBJ2-3, the full variable domain reads DTGVSQNPRHKITKRGQNVTFRCDPISEHNRLYWYRQTLGQGPEFLTYFQNEAQLEKSRLLSDRFSAERPKGSFSTLEIQRTEQGDSAMYLCASRSQGDTQYFGPGTRLTVL.

This clonotype was detected a few times. The V and J genes are TRBV4-1 and TRBJ2-3; D call uncertain. CDR3 length equals 15 residues. The V gene's germline CDR1 is MGHRA and CDR2 YSYEKL. Trimming took 1 base from V and 4 from J, leaving 12 bases between them. The CDR3 region is CASSQVGSSADTQYF. CDR3 nucleotide sequence: TGCGCCAGCAGCCAAGTAGGGTCGAGTGCAGATACGCAGTATTTT.

In this sample, this clonotype turned up many times. V usage is TRBV7-6 and J usage is TRBJ2-7, with D unresolved. Germline loops: CDR1 SGHVS, CDR2 FNYEAQ. The CDR3 runs 15 residues. With 1 base removed from V and 0 bases from J, the gap between germline ends came to 10 bases. The chain's CDR3 is CASSLEVPSSYEQYF. DNA of the CDR3: TGTGCCAGCAGCTTAGAAGTTCCCAGCTCCTACGAGCAGTACTTC.

The CDR3 DNA reads as TGCAGTGCTCCCATGCCAGCAAGCACAGATACGCAGTATTTT. This encodes CSAPMPASTDTQYF. The chain carries TRBV20-1 and TRBJ2-3; D not certain. The V end was cut by 5 bases, the J end by 0 bases, with 12 bases between. Germline-derived CDR1 and CDR2 are DFQATT and SNEGSKA (reference sequence). This CDR3 is 14 amino acids long.

The J gene is TRBJ2-2, the V gene TRBV20-1; tentatively, D is TRBD1 (5 bases). Trimming removed 0 bases at V and 3 bases at J, with 17 bases between. There are 17 residues in the CDR3. Germline-derived CDR1 and CDR2 are DFQATT and SNEGSKA (reference sequence). The CDR3 protein is CSARERSAGWDTGELFF. Written as DNA, the CDR3 is TGCAGTGCTAGAGAACGTAGTGCAGGGTGGGACACCGGGGAGCTGTTTTTT.

This clonotype was seen only a few times. The chain uses TRBV12-3 or TRBV12-4 and TRBJ2-1, with a tentative D call TRBD2 (6 bases). The CDR3 extends over 18 amino acids. Trimming cost V 1 base and J 0 bases, with 16 bases left between them. CDR3 sequence reads: CASSLDRIAASSYNEQFF. In DNA form, the CDR3 reads TGTGCCAGCAGTTTAGACAGGATAGCGGCCAGCTCCTACAATGAGCAGTTCTTC.

The chain couples TRBV7-2 to TRBJ2-1; D could derive from TRBD1 or TRBD2 (5 bases each). The V and J ends lost 3 bases and 4 bases respectively, with 16 bases between them. The CDR3 runs to 16 residues. CDR1 and CDR2 (germline): SGHTA, FQGNSA. This CDR3 reads CASSFRTVGAYNEQFF. As DNA, the CDR3 is TGTGCCAGCAGCTTTCGTACAGTCGGGGCATACAATGAGCAGTTCTTC.

About this clonotype: A single base separates this from a much larger clone, so it may be a read error. Since the CDR3 does not end with the conserved phenylalanine or tryptophan, this likely comes from a read error. V gene TRBV7-9 combines with J gene TRBJ2-1; weak D call: TRBD2 (5 bases). The CDR3 is 12 residues long. Deletions cut 7 bases from V and 6 bases from J, with 10 bases between. CDR1 and CDR2 from the germline V gene are SEHNR and FQNEAQ (reference sequence). This CDR3 reads CASIGVSNEQFL. As DNA, the CDR3 is TGTGCCAGCATCGGGGTTTCCAATGAGCAGTTCTTA.

The chain uses TRBV5-1 and TRBJ2-7; no reliable D call. The germline CDR1 and CDR2 sequences are SGHRS and YFSETQ. The CDR3 has 15 residues. Trimming took 0 bases from V and 4 from J, leaving 14 bases between them. CDR3 sequence (DNA): TGCGCCAGCAGCTTGGAACTCGGCTACGGTTACGAGCAGTACTTC. Protein: CASSLELGYGYEQYF.